The 9 T cell receptor beta chains below all came from one sample that was sequenced in a study of T-cell reconstitution after alpha-beta-depleted transplantation in children. Researchers prepared the TCRbeta library using unique molecular identifiers, the study reports. TCRdb passed the PCR reads through MiXCR, listing each CDR3 protein once. The profile shows more than 300,000 distinct CDR3 sequences, 15% to 20% of them singletons. Sequencing used PBMCs, mostly from graft donor cells, obtained 360 days after TCRalphabeta/CD19-depleted stem cell transplant. The receptors stem from a male patient under 10 years old who had a stem cell transplant for acute lymphoblastic leukemia, so the T cells may come from the graft donor.

This clonotype has more than one count but fewer than ten. This rearrangement joins TRBV7-9 to TRBJ2-1, with 9 bases matching TRBD2. Germline CDR1 and CDR2: SEHNR and FQNEAQ (reference sequence). The V and J ends lost 4 bases and 4 bases, in that order; junction bases with no gene match: 5. There are 15 residues in the CDR3. The CDR3 here is CASSSAGGEYNEQFF. For the CDR3, the DNA is TGTGCCAGCAGCTCAGCGGGGGGCGAATACAATGAGCAGTTCTTC.

This rearrangement joins TRBV11-1 to TRBJ2-3; D remains ambiguous. Looked up from germline, CDR1 is SGHAT and CDR2 is FQDESV (reference sequence). V lost 3 bases and J 0 bases, leaving 19 bases between the germline ends. The CDR3 extends over 18 amino acids. DNA for the CDR3: TGTGCCAGCAGCTTCGTAACGTGGGTGAATTCTAGCACAGATACGCAGTATTTT. Translation gives CASSFVTWVNSSTDTQYF. The entire variable domain, with the rest obtained from reference TRBV11-1 and TRBJ2-3, is as follows: EAEVAQSPRYKITEKSQAVAFWCDPISGHATLYWYRQILGQGPELLVQFQDESVVDDSQLPKDRFSAERLKGVDSTLKIQPAELGDSAMYLCASSFVTWVNSSTDTQYFGPGTRLTVL.

The rearrangement joins TRBV10-2 to TRBJ2-7; D is possibly TRBD1 (6 bases). Deletions cut 7 bases from V and 4 bases from J, with 17 bases between. Germline CDR1 is WSHSY and CDR2 is SAAADI. The CDR3 totals 14 residues. As DNA, the CDR3 is TGCGCCAGCAAGCTTCCGGGACAACGGTACGAGCAGTACTTC. This codes for CASKLPGQRYEQYF.

Only a few counts were recorded for this clonotype. This chain uses TRBV14 with TRBJ2-5; D gene ambiguous. There are 14 residues in the CDR3. Trimming took 0 bases from V and 4 from J, leaving 9 bases between them. CDR1 is SGHDN, CDR2 FVKESK, per germline. The CDR3 region has the DNA TGTGCCAGCAGCCAAGAAGGCTGGGGAGAGACCCAGTACTTC. Protein sequence: CASSQEGWGETQYF. Full variable domain (outside the CDR3, taken from reference TRBV14 and TRBJ2-5): EAGVTQFPSHSVIEKGQTVTLRCDPISGHDNLYWYRRVMGKEIKFLLHFVKESKQDESGMPNNRFLAERTGGTYSTLKVQPAELEDSGVYFCASSQEGWGETQYFGPGTRLLVL.

This clonotype was picked up a small number of times. The chain has TRBV5-6 and TRBJ2-5; 7 nucleotides match TRBD2. CDR3 size: 14 residues. The V gene end was trimmed by 4 bases and the J gene end by 2 bases; junction bases not matched to a gene: 5. Germline values: CDR1 SGHDT, CDR2 YYEEEE. The chain's CDR3 is CASSPTSRQETQYF. DNA of the CDR3: TGTGCCAGCAGCCCGACTAGCAGGCAAGAGACCCAGTACTTC.

This clonotype came up a few times. This chain connects TRBV9 to TRBJ2-1, with a weak D call TRBD2 (6 bases). The germline V gene has CDR1 SGDLS and CDR2 YYNGEE. V was pared by 0 bases and J by 4 bases, with 8 bases between. This CDR3 is 14 amino acids long. The CDR3: CASSVDGGYNEQFF. The CDR3 DNA reads TGTGCCAGCAGCGTAGACGGGGGATACAATGAGCAGTTCTTC.

CDR3 amino acids: CASSLSALRTDTQYF. In nucleotides, the CDR3 is TGTGCCAGCAGTTTAAGCGCCCTGCGCACAGATACGCAGTATTTT. The rearrangement joins TRBV27 to TRBJ2-3; D gene ambiguous. This CDR3 contains 15 residues. V dropped 2 bases and J dropped 1 base, with 10 bases sitting between them. Germline V gives CDR1 MNHEY, CDR2 SMNVEV (reference sequence).

The chain recombines TRBV30 with TRBJ2-2, with D uncertain. CDR3 length: 12 amino acids. Germline loops: CDR1 GTSNPN, CDR2 SVGIG (reference sequence). With 0 bases removed from V and 9 bases from J, the gap between germline ends came to 8 bases. The CDR3 is CAWSVTGWELFF. The CDR3 DNA sequence: TGTGCCTGGAGTGTAACCGGGTGGGAGCTGTTTTTT.

In its sample, this clonotype was seen many times. This chain joins TRBV11-2 and TRBJ2-1; D ambiguous. Germline CDR1 SGHAT, CDR2 FQNNGV. This CDR3 region has 15 residues. Between the trimmed V and J ends, which lost 1 base and 1 base, there was a span of 8 bases. CDR3 region: CASSLGVASYNEQFF. The CDR3 nucleotides read TGTGCCAGCAGCTTAGGGGTAGCATCCTACAATGAGCAGTTCTTC. Looking up the rest from reference TRBV11-2 and TRBJ2-1 gives the full variable domain: EAGVAQSPRYKIIEKRQSVAFWCNPISGHATLYWYQQILGQGPKLLIQFQNNGVVDDSQLPKDRFSAERLKGVDSTLKIQPAKLEDSAVYLCASSLGVASYNEQFFGPGTRLTVL.